The 23 T cell receptor beta chains presented below share a single source sample, sequenced in a study of cytomegalovirus exposure and HLA in healthy donors. PCR primers comprised 60 Vbeta and 13 Jbeta primers. TCRdb's copy holds only in-frame clones and misses some; the assay was immunoSEQ multiplex PCR. In the table there are approximately 61,000 clones, roughly 68% of which are singletons. Sequencing was performed on PBMCs. These receptors all stem from a woman aged 50 to 60 in good health and CMV-seronegative.

This clone was seen a few times. This sequence joins TRBV28 and TRBJ2-7, with 7 bases fitting TRBD2. The J segment lost 4 bases and the V segment lost 6 bases, leaving 6 bases of the junction unmatched. The CDR3 runs 13 residues. Germline V CDR1 and CDR2: MDHEN, SYDVKM. CDR3 in amino acids: CASREGTTYEQYF. CDR3 in DNA: TGTGCCAGCAGAGAGGGGACTACATACGAGCAGTACTTC.

The chain links TRBV4-2 to TRBJ1-2; no clear D. Trimming cost V 0 bases and J 4 bases, with 9 bases left between them. Germline V gene lookup returns CDR1 LGHNA and CDR2 YNFKEQ. The CDR3 runs 14 residues. CDR3: CASSQDVQLYGYTF. CDR3 nucleotide sequence: TGTGCCAGCAGCCAAGATGTACAGCTCTATGGCTACACCTTC.

The CDR3 bases are TGTGCCAGCACCCCCTCGAGACAGTTGGTCTATGGCTACACCTTC. Amino acids: CASTPSRQLVYGYTF. V gene TRBV6-5 combines with J gene TRBJ1-2, with a weak D call TRBD1 (5 bases). This CDR3 comprises 15 residues. The V gene lost 7 bases and the J gene lost 4 bases, with 19 bases spanning the gap. From germline, CDR1 is MNHEY and CDR2 SVGAGI.

CDR3 in DNA: TGTGCCAGCTCACCAGCGGGAATCGGGCTGTTTTTT. As protein: CASSPAGIGLFF. The chain is built from TRBV18 and TRBJ1-4; no clear D gene. Trimming took 2 bases from V and 14 from J, leaving 12 bases between them. The CDR3 covers 12 residues. The germline V gene encodes CDR1 KGHSH and CDR2 LQKENI.

This clone has a count of ten or more. J is TRBJ2-7 and V is TRBV11-2; 7 nucleotides match TRBD1. The CDR3 is 12 residues long. The V and J ends lost 0 bases and 8 bases, in that order; junction bases with no gene match: 1. Germline assignment: CDR1 SGHAT and CDR2 FQNNGV. This CDR3 reads CASSLEGQKQYF. The CDR3 nucleotides read TGTGCCAGCAGCTTAGAGGGACAGAAGCAGTACTTC.

This clone has only one observation. The genes are TRBV2 and TRBJ2-3; TRBD2 is a possible D gene (6 bases). This CDR3 is built from 15 residues. Trimming cost V 7 bases and J 0 bases, with 14 bases left between them. Germline V gene sequence: CDR1 SNHLY, CDR2 FYNNEI. The CDR3 reads CASMRGATSTDTQYF. DNA of the CDR3: TGTGCCAGCATGCGCGGGGCCACTAGCACAGATACGCAGTATTTT.

The chain recombines TRBV5-4 with TRBJ1-4; D is perhaps TRBD1 (6 bases). Trimming stripped 4 bases from V and 3 bases from J, with 7 bases between. Germline lookup yields CDR1 SGHNT and CDR2 YYREEE (reference sequence). The CDR3 spans 13 residues. CDR3 in amino acids: CASSGGPNEKLFF. The CDR3 DNA reads as TGTGCCAGCAGCGGGGGCCCTAATGAAAAACTGTTTTTT.

The chain uses TRBV28 and TRBJ2-6, with D possibly matching TRBD1 (6 bases). This CDR3 contains 18 residues. The germline V gene encodes CDR1 MDHEN and CDR2 SYDVKM. V was clipped by 4 bases and J by 0 bases, with 16 bases between them. The CDR3 region is CASSSFYGGHSGANVLTF. For the CDR3, the DNA is TGTGCCAGCAGTTCGTTCTATGGGGGCCACTCTGGGGCCAACGTCCTGACTTTC.

The chain is built from TRBV7-2 and TRBJ1-1; D unresolved. CDR3 length: 13 residues. The germline V and J ends were trimmed by 0 bases and 6 bases, with 8 bases remaining between them. Germline CDR1 reads SGHTA; CDR2 reads FQGNSA. The CDR3 is CASSLALRAEAFF. The DNA of the CDR3 is TGTGCCAGCAGCTTAGCTTTGAGAGCTGAAGCTTTCTTT.

The chain employs TRBV5-4 and TRBJ1-2; possibly TRBD1 for D (6 bases). The CDR3 consists of 13 residues. Trimming left V 2 bases short and J 5 bases short, with 10 bases between. Germline-derived CDR1 and CDR2 are SGHNT and YYREEE (reference sequence). Here the CDR3 DNA reads TGTGCCAGCAGCTTCGGACAGCGATATGGCTACACCTTC. Translated, it gives CASSFGQRYGYTF.

The chain recombines TRBV10-3 with TRBJ2-1; 11 nucleotides align to TRBD2. V dropped 4 bases and J dropped 5; count of bases not matched to a gene: 4. Germline loops: CDR1 ENHRY, CDR2 SYGVKD. The CDR3 spans 15 residues. The CDR3 sequence is CAISGGLAANNEQFF. The CDR3 DNA reads as TGTGCCATCAGTGGGGGACTAGCGGCAAACAATGAGCAGTTCTTC.

V gene TRBV4-3 combines with J gene TRBJ2-3, with 7 positions matching TRBD2. V dropped 0 bases and J dropped 3; count of bases not matched to a gene: 6. The CDR3 length is 16 residues. Germline V gene sequence: CDR1 LGHNA, CDR2 YSLEER. The CDR3 nucleotides read TGCGCCAGCAGCCAAGATCTGAGCGGGAAGACAGATACGCAGTATTTT. Translated: CASSQDLSGKTDTQYF.

V gene TRBV5-8 combines with J gene TRBJ2-7; D is unresolved. Germline loops: CDR1 SGHTS, CDR2 YDEGEE. The CDR3 runs 12 residues. V was pared by 4 bases and J by 5 bases, with 10 bases between. In DNA form, the CDR3 reads TGTGCCAGCAGCCCCCCCCTACACGAGCAGTACTTC. Its translation: CASSPPLHEQYF.

The CDR3 loop is CASLGQGNQPQHF. CDR3 in DNA: TGTGCCAGCCTGGGACAGGGGAATCAGCCCCAGCATTTT. The rearrangement joins TRBV2 to TRBJ1-5, with TRBD1 matching over 10 bases. The CDR3 has 13 amino acids. V lost 8 bases to trimming and J lost 4 bases; unmatched junction nucleotides: 2. Germline CDR1 is SNHLY and CDR2 is FYNNEI.

This sequence joins TRBV7-9 and TRBJ1-1; no firm D call. CDR1 and CDR2 (germline): SEHNR, FQNEAQ (reference sequence). Trimming removed 1 base from V and 7 bases from J, with 10 bases in between. The CDR3 is 13 amino acids. The CDR3, as DNA: TGTGCCAGCAGCTTAGGAGCTAACCTTGAAGCTTTCTTT. This gives the protein CASSLGANLEAFF.

V usage is TRBV5-6 and J usage is TRBJ1-2; 12 positions agree with TRBD1. CDR1 and CDR2 from the germline V gene are SGHDT and YYEEEE. The V segment lost 4 bases and the J segment 4 bases; nucleotides outside the gene matches: 11. The CDR3 runs 17 residues. The DNA of the CDR3 is TGTGCCAGCAGCCCCCCGGGGACAGGGGGCCGGGGCTATGGCTACACCTTC. Translation: CASSPPGTGGRGYGYTF.

This sequence joins TRBV21-1 and TRBJ2-7; TRBD2 is the table's D call, not checked against the DNA. TRBV21-1 is a known pseudogene. This CDR3 spans 13 amino acids. The CDR3 protein is CASSKRVSYEQYF. DNA for the CDR3: TGTGCCAGCAGCAAGAGAGTATCCTACGAGCAGTACTTC.

The chain is built from TRBV27 and TRBJ2-5, with a possible D match to TRBD2 (6 bases). The CDR3 has 16 amino acids. CDR1 and CDR2 (germline): MNHEY, SMNVEV (reference sequence). V dropped 0 bases and J dropped 5 bases, with 16 bases sitting between them. The CDR3 nucleotides read TGTGCCAGCAGTTTATCGAGGGGTCTAGGGAGGGAGACCCAGTACTTC. This translates into CASSLSRGLGRETQYF.

The chain combines TRBV9 with TRBJ2-5; TRBD1 aligns across 7 bases. With the DNA end fitting TRBJ2-7 better, the J assignment may be wrong. The CDR3 loop spans 15 amino acids. From germline, CDR1 is SGDLS and CDR2 YYNGEE. The CDR3 bases are TGTGCCAGCAGCGTAGCCGGGACAGCCACTTACGAGCAGTACTTC. This translates into CASSVAGTATYEQYF.

The genes are TRBV27 and TRBJ2-7; 9 bases map to TRBD1. J was trimmed by 3 bases and V by 7 bases; bases with no gene match: 4. The CDR3 length is 13 residues. The germline V gene encodes CDR1 MNHEY and CDR2 SMNVEV (reference sequence). CDR3 region: CASNGQGNYEQYF. CDR3 bases: TGTGCCAGCAACGGACAGGGGAACTACGAGCAGTACTTC.

The J gene is TRBJ2-3, the V gene TRBV21-1; the table's D call TRBD1 went unverified against the DNA. TRBV21-1 is a pseudogene locus. This CDR3 contains 18 residues. The CDR3 protein is CASSNTICGTVDTDTQYF. As DNA, the CDR3 is TGTGCCAGCAGCAACACAATATGCGGGACAGTGGACACAGATACGCAGTATTTT.

The V call is TRBV27, the J call TRBJ1-2; 10 bases align to TRBD1. The CDR3 has 13 residues. Germline V gene sequence: CDR1 MNHEY, CDR2 SMNVEV (reference sequence). After removal of 4 bases from V and 7 bases from J, the junction contained 3 bases not matched to a gene. In nucleotides, the CDR3 is TGTGCCAGCAGTTCCCGACAGGGGGCTGGCTACACCTTC. Translation: CASSSRQGAGYTF.

A few counts support this clone. The chain has TRBV5-6 and TRBJ2-3; 13 bases agree with TRBD2. With V trimmed by 10 bases and J by 10 bases, 12 bases remained unmatched. Per the germline V gene, CDR1 is SGHDT and CDR2 is YYEEEE. This CDR3 contains 14 residues. As DNA, the CDR3 is TGTGCCTCCTACTTGATACTAGCGGGAGGGCCGCAGTATTTT. Its protein product is CASYLILAGGPQYF.